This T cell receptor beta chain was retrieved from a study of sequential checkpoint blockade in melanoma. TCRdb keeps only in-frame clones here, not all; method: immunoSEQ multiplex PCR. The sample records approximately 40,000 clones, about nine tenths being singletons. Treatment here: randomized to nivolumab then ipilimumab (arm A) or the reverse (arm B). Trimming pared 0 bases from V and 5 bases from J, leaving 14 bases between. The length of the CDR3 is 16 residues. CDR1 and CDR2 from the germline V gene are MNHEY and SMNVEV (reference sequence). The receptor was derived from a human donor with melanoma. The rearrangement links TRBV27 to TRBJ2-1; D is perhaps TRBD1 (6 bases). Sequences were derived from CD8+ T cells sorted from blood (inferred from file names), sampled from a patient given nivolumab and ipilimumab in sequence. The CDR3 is CASSLSFPGQNNEQFF. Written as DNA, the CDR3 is TGTGCCAGCAGTTTATCGTTTCCTGGACAGAACAATGAGCAGTTCTTC.